Each of the 13 T cell receptor beta chains below was sequenced from the same sample in a study of blood T cells in healthy people across ages. Primed by a sample-barcoded 5' primer and a J-beta primer mix, a second PCR proceeded for 7 to 11 cycles. One entry per CDR3 protein results from TCRdb running MiXCR on the 5' RACE reads. This table has about 640,000 distinct CDR3 sequences, roughly three fifths appearing once. Material for sequencing was blood. The receptors derive from a man in his 60s in good health.

This clonotype showed up just once. The chain employs TRBV6-5 and TRBJ1-4; 9 bases map to TRBD1. Per germline, CDR1 MNHEY and CDR2 SVGAGI. V was clipped by 4 bases and J by 5 bases; unmatched bases: 8. There are 16 residues in the CDR3. The CDR3 loop is CASSSQQGAGNEKLFF. The CDR3, as DNA: TGTGCCAGCAGTTCCCAACAGGGGGCGGGAAATGAAAAACTGTTTTTT.

The chain uses TRBV20-1 and TRBJ2-7, with 7 bases lining up with TRBD1. Germline V gene lookup returns CDR1 DFQATT and CDR2 SNEGSKA (reference sequence). The CDR3 has 13 amino acids. V was pared by 4 bases and J by 7 bases, with 10 bases of the junction left unmatched. The CDR3 nucleotides are TGCAGTGCTACCCACCACCGGGACAGAGAGCAGTACTTC. Translating gives CSATHHRDREQYF.

This clonotype was observed a few times. CDR3: CASSPGQTSTDTQYF. CDR3 nucleotide sequence: TGCGCCAGCAGCCCTGGACAGACTAGCACAGATACGCAGTATTTT. The J gene is TRBJ2-3, the V gene TRBV5-1, with TRBD1 as a possible D gene (6 bases). The V gene lost 4 bases and the J gene lost 0 bases, with 12 bases spanning the gap. The CDR3 sequence is 15 residues long. Germline CDR1 SGHRS, CDR2 YFSETQ.

The chain carries TRBV4-1 and TRBJ2-3; 8 bases are a match to TRBD2. V gave up 0 bases and J gave up 6 bases; unmatched junction bases: 8. The V gene's germline CDR1 is MGHRA and CDR2 YSYEKL. This CDR3 region has 16 residues. The CDR3 reads CASSQDSGGGVDTQYF. CDR3 bases: TGCGCCAGCAGCCAAGACTCCGGGGGGGGTGTTGATACGCAGTATTTT.

This chain links TRBV24-1 with TRBJ2-1; D ambiguous. There are 12 residues in the CDR3. Deletions cut 2 bases from V and 8 bases from J, with 6 bases between. Germline V gene lookup returns CDR1 KGHDR and CDR2 SFDVKD. CDR3 DNA: TGTGCCACCAGTGATTCCTTCCATGAGCAGTTCTTC. Its translation: CATSDSFHEQFF.

V gene TRBV7-9 combines with J gene TRBJ2-7, with 8 nucleotides matching TRBD2. The CDR3 is made up of 15 amino acids. Per germline, CDR1 SEHNR and CDR2 FQNEAQ (reference sequence). Trimming removed 5 bases from V and 6 bases from J; junction bases left unmatched: 12. The CDR3 nucleotides are TGTGCCAGCAGCATCCTCCCGGGACTAGAATCCGAGCAGTACTTC. Protein product: CASSILPGLESEQYF.

The V and J genes are TRBV6-1 and TRBJ2-7, with 14 positions matching TRBD2. The trim removed 10 bases at V and 3 bases at J, leaving 8 bases unmatched. The germline gives CDR1 MNHNS, CDR2 SASEGT. The CDR3 totals 15 residues. For the CDR3, the DNA is TGTGCCACCTCAACGGGACTAGCGGGGGACTACGAGCAGTACTTC. It encodes CATSTGLAGDYEQYF.

V gene TRBV3-1 combines with J gene TRBJ2-3; weak D call: TRBD2 (6 bases). CDR1 is LGHDT, CDR2 YNNKEL, per germline (reference sequence). Trimming shortened V by 1 base and J by 1 base, and 6 bases separated the two germline ends. The CDR3 contains 14 residues. CDR3 bases: TGTGCCAGCAGCCAAGCTAGCGGCACAGATACGCAGTATTTT. This encodes CASSQASGTDTQYF.

On this clonotype: A junction boundary mismatches the germline segment, possibly from a read error. The CDR3 loop reads CVSAPPHGYGYTF. The CDR3 nucleotides read TGTGTCAGCGCACCACCACACGGCTATGGCTACACCTTC. The rearrangement links TRBV18 to TRBJ1-2; D is uncertain. The CDR3 spans 13 residues. CDR1 and CDR2 (germline): KGHSH, LQKENI.

This clonotype was counted between two and nine times. The V gene is TRBV5-1, the J gene TRBJ1-1, with D unclear. The length of the CDR3 is 15 residues. Germline CDR1 SGHRS, CDR2 YFSETQ. With 0 bases removed from V and 0 bases from J, the gap between germline ends came to 9 bases. CDR3 DNA sequence: TGCGCCAGCAGCTTGGCCCCAGTCATGAACACTGAAGCTTTCTTT. Translation gives CASSLAPVMNTEAFF.

This chain connects TRBV9 to TRBJ2-3; perhaps D is TRBD1 or TRBD2 (6 bases each). Germline CDR1 SGDLS, CDR2 YYNGEE. The CDR3 is 16 residues long. V lost 2 bases, J lost 4 bases, and 17 bases lay in between. CDR3 region: CASSVDVGGEADTQYF. CDR3 nucleotide sequence: TGTGCCAGCAGCGTCGACGTGGGGGGCGAGGCAGATACGCAGTATTTT. The variable domain in full, with the rest retrieved from reference TRBV9 and TRBJ2-3, is DSGVTQTPKHLITATGQRVTLRCSPRSGDLSVYWYQQSLDQGLQFLIQYYNGEERAKGNILERFSAQQFPDLHSELNLSSLELGDSALYFCASSVDVGGEADTQYFGPGTRLTVL.

The V call is TRBV29-1, the J call TRBJ2-1; TRBD2 is a possible D gene (6 bases). The germline V gene encodes CDR1 SQVTM and CDR2 ANQGSEA. The V end lost 6 bases, the J end lost 1 base, and 19 bases lay between the germline ends. CDR3 length: 16 amino acids. Here the CDR3 DNA reads TGCAGCGTGGTCTACCGGGAGCCGGGGTCCTACAATGAGCAGTTCTTC. Translated, it gives CSVVYREPGSYNEQFF.

In its sample, this clonotype was seen many times. The J gene is TRBJ2-5, the V gene TRBV3-1; D gene ambiguous. Germline loops: CDR1 LGHDT, CDR2 YNNKEL (reference sequence). Trimming took 1 base from V and 5 from J, leaving 8 bases between them. The CDR3 is 13 residues long. The CDR3 spells CASSQGTSETQYF. CDR3 coding DNA: TGTGCCAGCAGCCAAGGGACGTCTGAGACCCAGTACTTC.